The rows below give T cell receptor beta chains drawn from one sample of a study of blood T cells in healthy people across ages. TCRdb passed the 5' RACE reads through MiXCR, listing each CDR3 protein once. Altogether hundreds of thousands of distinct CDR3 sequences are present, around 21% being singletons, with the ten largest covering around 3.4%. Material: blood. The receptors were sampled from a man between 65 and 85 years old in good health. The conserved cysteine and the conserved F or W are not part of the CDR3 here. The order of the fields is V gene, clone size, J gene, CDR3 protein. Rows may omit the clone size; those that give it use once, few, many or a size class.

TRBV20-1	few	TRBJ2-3	SARVGDHTQY
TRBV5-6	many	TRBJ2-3	ASSFVRGRSTDTQY
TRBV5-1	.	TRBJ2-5	ASSTGTSGSYERF
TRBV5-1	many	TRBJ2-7	ASSLAQDLYEQY
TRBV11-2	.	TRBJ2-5	ASRDRGDPNEETQY
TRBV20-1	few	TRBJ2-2	SAPRRQGAGELF
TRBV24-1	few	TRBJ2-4	ATSDPQGAGDIQY
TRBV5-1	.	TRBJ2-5	ASSPTGGLKETQY
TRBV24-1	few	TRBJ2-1	ATSDRGTGREHEQF
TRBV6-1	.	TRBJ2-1	ASSEVWRVDEQF
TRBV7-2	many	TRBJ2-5	ASSFLAGVEETQY
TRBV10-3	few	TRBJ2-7	AIRDTAYEQY
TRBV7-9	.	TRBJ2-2	ASRKARLAGEGTGELF
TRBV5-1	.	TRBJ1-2	ASSIRTDGYGYT
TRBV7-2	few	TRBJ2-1	ASSLSRTSNEQF
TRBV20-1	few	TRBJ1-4	SAPGQDNEKLF
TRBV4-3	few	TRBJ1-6	ASSQDLDRGLSPLH
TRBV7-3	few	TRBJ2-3	ASSLTTLMRTDTQY
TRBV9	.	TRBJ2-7	ASSQETGISEQY
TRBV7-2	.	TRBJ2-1	ASSLVSSRADEQF
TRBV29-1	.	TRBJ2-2	SVVPGPNTGELF
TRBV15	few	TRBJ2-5	ATSRVPLPSGIRTQY
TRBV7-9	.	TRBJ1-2	ASSTYPGQKNYGYT
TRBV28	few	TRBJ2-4	ASTQGRINIQY
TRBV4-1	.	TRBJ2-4	ASSQREGGDIQY
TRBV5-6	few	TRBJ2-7	ASSLERLYEQY
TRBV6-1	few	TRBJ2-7	ASSEGTVSSYEQY
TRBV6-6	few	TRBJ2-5	ASSRTSGRHKQY
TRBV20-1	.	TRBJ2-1	SATPGTAYNEQF
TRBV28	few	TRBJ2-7	ASHSEGQGAHEQY
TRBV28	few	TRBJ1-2	ASSLERPSNYGYT
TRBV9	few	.	ASSRRDYEQF
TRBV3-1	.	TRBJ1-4	ASSQRDSVVF